This TCR beta chain was captured in a study of T cell changes during pregnancy in multiple sclerosis. Germline CDR1 reads MNHGY; CDR2 reads SAAAGT. The CDR3 consists of 17 residues. V trimming: 6 bases; J trimming: 5 bases; junction bases outside the gene matches: 15. Method: immunoSEQ multiplex PCR; TCRdb's copy keeps in-frame clones and lacks some. The sample contains roughly 80,000 clones, 92% of which appear only once. This clone was picked up a small number of times. The chain has TRBV6-8 and TRBJ2-1; 8 bases agree with TRBD1. This clonotype was sampled from a female donor with multiple sclerosis, enrolled in a pregnancy study. The sequencing used peripheral blood, collected before pregnancy. DNA of the CDR3: TGTGCCAGCAGCCCTGCGCCCGGGACAGGAAAAGACAATGAGCAGTTCTTC. Protein sequence: CASSPAPGTGKDNEQFF.